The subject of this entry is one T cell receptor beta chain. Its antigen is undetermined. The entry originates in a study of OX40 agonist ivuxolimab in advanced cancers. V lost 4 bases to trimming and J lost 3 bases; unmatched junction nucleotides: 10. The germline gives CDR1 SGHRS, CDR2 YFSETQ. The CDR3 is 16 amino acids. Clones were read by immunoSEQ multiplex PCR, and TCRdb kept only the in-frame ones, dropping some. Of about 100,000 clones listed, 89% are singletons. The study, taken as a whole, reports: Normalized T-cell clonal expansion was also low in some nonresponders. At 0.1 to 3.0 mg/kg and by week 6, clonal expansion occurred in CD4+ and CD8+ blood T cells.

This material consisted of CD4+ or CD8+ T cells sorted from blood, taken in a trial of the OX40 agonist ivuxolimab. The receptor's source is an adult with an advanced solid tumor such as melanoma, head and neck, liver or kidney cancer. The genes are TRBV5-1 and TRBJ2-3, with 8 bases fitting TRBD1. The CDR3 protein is CASSPGQGWRTDTQYF. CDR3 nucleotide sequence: TGCGCCAGCAGCCCCGGACAGGGATGGAGGACAGATACGCAGTATTTT.